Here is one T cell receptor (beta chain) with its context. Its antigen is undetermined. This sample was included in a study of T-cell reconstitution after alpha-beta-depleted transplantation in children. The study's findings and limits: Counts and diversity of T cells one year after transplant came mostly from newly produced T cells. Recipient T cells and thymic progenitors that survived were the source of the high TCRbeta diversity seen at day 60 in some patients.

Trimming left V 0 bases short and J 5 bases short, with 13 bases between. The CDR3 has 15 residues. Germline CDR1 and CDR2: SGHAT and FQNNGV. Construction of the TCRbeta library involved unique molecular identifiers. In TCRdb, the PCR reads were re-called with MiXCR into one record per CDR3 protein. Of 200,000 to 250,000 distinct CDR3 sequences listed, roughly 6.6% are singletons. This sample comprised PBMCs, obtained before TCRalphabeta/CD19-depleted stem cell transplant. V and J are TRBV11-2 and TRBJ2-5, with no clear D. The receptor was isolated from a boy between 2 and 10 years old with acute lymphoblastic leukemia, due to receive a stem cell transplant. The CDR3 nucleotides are TGTGCCAGCAGCTTAGAATCGGCGAGTTGGGAGACCCAGTACTTC. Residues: CASSLESASWETQYF.